This T cell receptor (beta chain) derives from a study of neoadjuvant nivolumab and ipilimumab in lung cancer (dated by TCRdb to about 2020). As for the study more broadly: Nivolumab was administered intravenously at 3 mg/kg on days 1, 15 and 29, and in the combination arm ipilimumab 1 mg/kg was added on day 1 only. The primary trial endpoint was the major pathologic response (MPR) rate in the intention-to-treat population in each study arm. In the trial, around 45 patients with operable NSCLC were treated, of whom some 23 were randomized to nivolumab monotherapy and around 20 to nivolumab plus ipilimumab. The study compared TCR repertoires in pretherapy (baseline) peripheral blood with TCR repertoires in tumors resected at surgery after neoadjuvant immune checkpoint blockade. Matched pretherapy and resected tumor pairs were analyzed for seven patients, of whom four received nivolumab and three received nivolumab plus ipilimumab. Study-wide findings and limitations: TCR richness in pretherapy blood showed a positive correlation with richness in tumors resected after neoadjuvant therapy (Spearman R of about 0.82). Tumor T-cell richness and clonality rose from pretherapy to surgery in three of three dual-therapy tumors but in only two of four nivolumab-treated tumors. No significant correlation was found between TCR clonality and pathologic tumor regression, and only one major-pathologic-response sample was available for the clonality analysis. Greater TCR richness and clonality were observed in resected tumors than in tumor-adjacent uninvolved lung, and increases were observed in more dual-therapy-treated tumors. TCR sequencing was performed in a small number of samples.

What the time point label conveys for this sample: at surgical resection after neoadjuvant nivolumab +/- ipilimumab. Samples came from the phase 2 randomized NEOSTAR trial, which tested neoadjuvant nivolumab or nivolumab plus ipilimumab followed by surgery in operable NSCLC. Note on this clone: Its antigen has not been determined. Nothing much larger sits one base from this clone, and base qualities are not available.

The library came from the immunoSEQ multiplex PCR assay. In the paper's pipeline: Repertoires were summarized in terms of richness and clonality, and significantly expanded and contracted clones between pre- and post-therapy samples were identified. The table comes from immuneACCESS by way of TCRdb, which keeps in-frame sequences with V and J called. Part of the clones is missing from these tables; in studies checked, under half for an unresolved V gene and the rest for unknown reasons. The DNA gave D and trimming, while V, J and clone size come from that table. This sample has about 25,000 clones in its table, and roughly four fifths of those were observed once. Jointly, the top ten make up 7.5% to 10% of the sample. From a lookup of the germline V gene, CDR1 and CDR2 are SGHVS and FNYEAQ. The junction shows trimming of 6 bases on V and 8 bases on J, plus 20 bases between the germline ends. The CDR3 runs 15 residues from the cysteine to the phenylalanine. The DNA shown is the 45-base CDR3, in frame from base 1.

Rearrangement joined TRBV7-6 to TRBJ2-1; the best D guess is TRBD2, with 6 bases matching. The TCR originated in an adult with non-small cell lung cancer. Sequencing was performed on tumor tissue, taken after neoadjuvant nivolumab, alone or with ipilimumab, at or shortly before surgery. The DNA reads as follows: TGTGCCAGCAGAGCCGCAGCGGAGGGCTGGGATGAGCAGTTCTTC. Translated, this is CASRAAAEGWDEQFF. Extended through the reference TRBV7-6 and TRBJ2-1 proteins, this CDR3 yields the full variable domain: GAGVSQSPRYKVTKRGQDVALRCDPISGHVSLYWYRQALGQGPEFLTYFNYEAQQDKSGLPNDRFSAERPEGSISTLTIQRTEQRDSAMYRCASRAAAEGWDEQFFGPGTRLTVL.